This TCR beta chain is drawn from a study of CD8 T cells in Susac syndrome. After extraction with the RNeasy kit, about 0.5 to 1 ug of the RNA was reverse transcribed using random hexamers. Each CDR3 protein is one row after TCRdb ran MiXCR on the immunoSEQ multiplex PCR reads. The top ten clones hold 0.12% of a sample with over 150,000 distinct CDR3 sequences, roughly 95% of them seen once. V was shortened by 4 bases and J by 1 base, with 10 bases between the two germline ends. This CDR3 spans 14 amino acids. Germline V CDR1 and CDR2: SGHTA, FQGNSA. This clonotype was seen just once. All included Susac syndrome patients satisfied recently defined diagnostic criteria for definite or probable disease.

Sequencing used CD4+ T cells from PBMCs. The rearrangement uses TRBV7-2 and TRBJ2-5, with a possible D match to TRBD2 (5 bases). The receptor's source is a human donor with Susac syndrome. The CDR3 loop reads CASSSQRGQETQYF. CDR3 bases: TGTGCCAGCAGCTCCCAACGGGGCCAAGAGACCCAGTACTTC.